What follows are 9 T cell receptor beta chains derived from one specimen sequenced in a study of CD8 T cells in ankylosing spondylitis. Whole-study findings and limits: Seven to nine highly homologous variants formed a TCR beta motif that appeared characteristic of ankylosing spondylitis blood.

Using its own MiXCR run on the 5' RACE reads, TCRdb lists one record per CDR3 protein. Of a few hundred thousand distinct CDR3 sequences in the sample, 20% to 25% were seen once. No antigen has been assigned to these receptors. The specimen was blood, either unsorted or a sorted T cell fraction (not recorded which). The receptor set was obtained from a male donor with ankylosing spondylitis.

This clonotype was recorded a few times. This chain links TRBV6-1 with TRBJ1-5, with D possibly being TRBD1 (5 bases). The CDR3 loop spans 15 amino acids. V was cut by 2 bases and J by 5 bases, with 13 bases left in between. CDR1 and CDR2 (germline): MNHNS, SASEGT. The CDR3, as DNA: TGTGCCAGCAGTGAAATTTCTGGGGCCTATCAGCCCCAGCATTTT. It yields the protein CASSEISGAYQPQHF.

This chain links TRBV27 with TRBJ1-5, with 7 bases lining up with TRBD1. Per the germline V gene, CDR1 is MNHEY and CDR2 is SMNVEV (reference sequence). Trimming removed 11 bases from V and 11 bases from J; junction bases left unmatched: 21. There are 15 residues in the CDR3. The CDR3 protein is CAGQTGTVGDGAQHF. The CDR3 coding sequence is TGTGCCGGACAGACAGGGACAGTGGGGGATGGAGCCCAGCATTTT.

The sample holds a few counts of this clonotype. The chain employs TRBV29-1 and TRBJ1-4, with D perhaps matching TRBD1 (6 bases). Trimming shortened V by 3 bases and J by 5 bases, and 10 bases separated the two germline ends. Looked up from germline, CDR1 is SQVTM and CDR2 is ANQGSEA. The CDR3 length is 13 residues. The CDR3 sequence: CSVEGAVNEKLFF. The CDR3 coding sequence is TGCAGCGTTGAGGGGGCCGTGAATGAAAAACTGTTTTTT.

CDR3 sequence reads: CASSVLTSPKDNEQFF. The CDR3 nucleotides are TGTGCCAGTAGCGTCTTGACTAGCCCAAAGGACAATGAGCAGTTCTTC. The chain employs TRBV19 and TRBJ2-1; TRBD2 agrees at 7 bases. V shed 6 bases and J 5 bases; nucleotides not matched to a gene: 13. The CDR3 is 16 residues long. The V gene's germline CDR1 is LNHDA and CDR2 SQIVND (reference sequence).

The chain couples TRBV6-5 to TRBJ2-7; the D is unclear. There are 15 residues in the CDR3. CDR1 and CDR2 from the germline V gene are MNHEY and SVGAGI. V lost 4 bases, J lost 0 bases, and 13 bases lay in between. The CDR3 nucleotides read TGTGCCAGCAGTTCCGAGGTTTTCAGCTCCTACGAGCAGTACTTC. The encoded protein is CASSSEVFSSYEQYF.

The chain joins TRBV7-8 to TRBJ2-2; D is uncertain. The CDR3 totals 16 residues. Germline loops: CDR1 SGHVS, CDR2 FQNEAQ. Between the trimmed V and J ends, which lost 7 bases and 4 bases, there was a span of 19 bases. CDR3 region: CASIMTYLRSTGELFF. In DNA form, the CDR3 reads TGTGCCAGCATCATGACGTATCTCAGGTCCACCGGGGAGCTGTTTTTT. Full variable domain (missing parts from reference TRBV7-8 and TRBJ2-2): GAGVSQSPRYKVAKRGQDVALRCDPISGHVSLFWYQQALGQGPEFLTYFQNEAQLDKSGLPSDRFFAERPEGSVSTLKIQRTQQEDSAVYLCASIMTYLRSTGELFFGEGSRLTVL.

This chain connects TRBV5-1 to TRBJ1-1; TRBD1 aligns across 9 bases. The CDR3 runs 15 residues. The V segment lost 8 bases and the J segment 3 bases; nucleotides outside the gene matches: 11. Germline CDR1 reads SGHRS; CDR2 reads YFSETQ. The CDR3, as DNA: TGCGCCAGTATGACAGGGGGTGGGATCGACACTGAAGCTTTCTTT. Protein sequence: CASMTGGGIDTEAFF.

This chain joins TRBV6-1 and TRBJ2-1, with 9 bases identical to TRBD2. Germline V gene data show CDR1 as MNHNS and CDR2 as SASEGT. The CDR3 length is 14 residues. V lost 7 bases, J lost 7 bases, and 8 bases stayed unmatched. The CDR3, as DNA: TGTGCCAGCAAGGGTGGACTAGCGTCGAATGAGCAGTTCTTC. The encoded protein is CASKGGLASNEQFF.

This clonotype came up a few times. This chain links TRBV7-6 with TRBJ2-7; perhaps TRBD2 as D (5 bases). Germline V gene lookup returns CDR1 SGHVS and CDR2 FNYEAQ. This CDR3 has 15 residues. With 4 bases removed from V and 2 bases from J, the gap between germline ends came to 15 bases. Here the CDR3 DNA reads TGTGCCAGCAGCTCCTATTCGGGATTCCCCTACGAGCAGTACTTC. As protein: CASSSYSGFPYEQYF.